Below are 9 T cell receptor beta chains sequenced from a single sample in a study of identical twins. One entry per CDR3 protein, called by TCRdb with MiXCR from the 5' RACE reads. This sample has some 1,700,000 distinct CDR3 sequences, with 32% found just once. Material: cord blood. The receptors were gathered from a newborn girl in good health.

This clonotype was seen ten or more times. This sequence joins TRBV20-1 and TRBJ2-7; D gene unclear. Germline V gives CDR1 DFQATT, CDR2 SNEGSKA (reference sequence). The CDR3 consists of 13 residues. Trimming took 1 base from V and 3 from J, leaving 10 bases between them. The CDR3 DNA sequence: TGCAGTGCTAGAGGAGGTACCTACTACGAGCAGTACTTC. Its protein product is CSARGGTYYEQYF.

This chain uses TRBV7-2 with TRBJ2-3; weak D call: TRBD2 (5 bases). The CDR3 length is 15 residues. Germline-derived CDR1 and CDR2 are SGHTA and FQGNSA. Between the trimmed V and J ends, which lost 3 bases and 2 bases, there was a span of 12 bases. CDR3 in amino acids: CASSFLTRVTDTQYF. The CDR3 nucleotides read TGTGCCAGCAGCTTCCTTACTAGGGTCACAGATACGCAGTATTTT.

A word on this clonotype: This may arise from a read error, as a much more abundant clone is one base away. The J gene is TRBJ2-1, the V gene TRBV12-3 or TRBV12-4; the match to TRBD1 covers 8 bases. V shed 11 bases and J 11 bases; nucleotides not matched to a gene: 8. The CDR3 sequence is 11 residues long. The CDR3 DNA follows: TGTGCCGGCATGACAGGGGAAAAGCAGTTCTTC. Translation gives CAGMTGEKQFF.

This clonotype turned up a few times. The V gene is TRBV20-1, the J gene TRBJ1-1; 7 bases align to TRBD1. The CDR3 loop spans 15 amino acids. V trimming: 0 bases; J trimming: 3 bases; junction bases outside the gene matches: 7. CDR1 is DFQATT and CDR2 is SNEGSKA in the germline V gene (reference sequence). For the CDR3, the DNA is TGCAGTGCTAGAGATGTCCAGGGGGTGCACACTGAAGCTTTCTTT. Its translation: CSARDVQGVHTEAFF.

The chain joins TRBV7-9 to TRBJ1-5; D remains ambiguous. Between the trimmed V and J ends, which lost 5 bases and 0 bases, there was a span of 8 bases. Germline V CDR1 and CDR2: SEHNR, FQNEAQ (reference sequence). This CDR3 region has 14 residues. CDR3 DNA: TGTGCCAGCAGCCCAGCAACTAGCAATCAGCCCCAGCATTTT. This codes for CASSPATSNQPQHF.

This clonotype came up many times. The V call is TRBV20-1, the J call TRBJ2-7; D might be TRBD1 (6 bases). Between the trimmed V and J ends, which lost 7 bases and 0 bases, there was a span of 7 bases. The CDR3 is 11 amino acids. CDR1 is DFQATT and CDR2 is SNEGSKA in the germline V gene (reference sequence). CDR3 sequence: CSGTDSYEQYF. The CDR3 coding sequence is TGCAGTGGGACAGACTCCTACGAGCAGTACTTC.

A remark on this clonotype: Relative to the germline gene, one junction end is altered; a read error may explain this. The V and J genes are TRBV12-3 or TRBV12-4 and TRBJ2-7; no definite D call. The CDR3 consists of 15 residues. The CDR3 region has the DNA TGTGCCAGCAGTTTAGGGCAGTGGTACTCCTACGGGCAGTACTTC. Translated: CASSLGQWYSYGQYF.

This clonotype was counted only a few times. V gene TRBV6-5 combines with J gene TRBJ2-7; TRBD2 agrees at 15 bases. The V gene's germline CDR1 is MNHEY and CDR2 SVGAGI. This CDR3 region has 16 residues. Trimming removed 4 bases from V and 2 bases from J; junction bases left unmatched: 3. CDR3: CASSSGLAGGTYEQYF. CDR3 DNA: TGTGCCAGCAGTTCGGGACTAGCGGGGGGAACCTACGAGCAGTACTTC.

The V call is TRBV4-1, the J call TRBJ1-4, with D hard to call. CDR1 is MGHRA, CDR2 YSYEKL, per germline. CDR3 length: 16 amino acids. V was shortened by 1 base and J by 3 bases, with 12 bases between the two germline ends. CDR3 sequence reads: CASSQVAGPPNEKLFF. The CDR3 nucleotides are TGCGCCAGCAGCCAAGTAGCCGGCCCACCTAATGAAAAACTGTTTTTT.